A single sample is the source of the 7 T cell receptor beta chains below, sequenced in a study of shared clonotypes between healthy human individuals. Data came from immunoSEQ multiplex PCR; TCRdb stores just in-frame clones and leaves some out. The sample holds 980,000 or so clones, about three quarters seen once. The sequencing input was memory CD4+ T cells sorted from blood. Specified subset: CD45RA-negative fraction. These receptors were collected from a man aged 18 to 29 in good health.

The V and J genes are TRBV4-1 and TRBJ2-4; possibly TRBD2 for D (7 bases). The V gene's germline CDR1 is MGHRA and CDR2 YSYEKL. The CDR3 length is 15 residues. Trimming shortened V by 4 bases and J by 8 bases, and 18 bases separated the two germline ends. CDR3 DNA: TGCGCCAGCAGCCCCATTGGTGGGGGGGCAGACATTCAGTACTTC. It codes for CASSPIGGGADIQYF.

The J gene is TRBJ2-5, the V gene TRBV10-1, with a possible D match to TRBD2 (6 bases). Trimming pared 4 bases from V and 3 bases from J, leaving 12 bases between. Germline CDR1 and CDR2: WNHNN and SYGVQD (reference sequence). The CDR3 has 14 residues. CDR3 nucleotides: TGCGCCAGCAGTGGGAGGGGCAGGGAAGAGACCCAGTACTTC. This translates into CASSGRGREETQYF.

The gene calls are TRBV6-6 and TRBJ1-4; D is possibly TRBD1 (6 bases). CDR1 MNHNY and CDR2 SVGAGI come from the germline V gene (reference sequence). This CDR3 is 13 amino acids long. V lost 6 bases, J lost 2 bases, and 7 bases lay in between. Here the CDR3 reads CASRGHTNEKLFF. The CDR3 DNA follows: TGTGCCAGCAGGGGACATACTAATGAAAAACTGTTTTTT.

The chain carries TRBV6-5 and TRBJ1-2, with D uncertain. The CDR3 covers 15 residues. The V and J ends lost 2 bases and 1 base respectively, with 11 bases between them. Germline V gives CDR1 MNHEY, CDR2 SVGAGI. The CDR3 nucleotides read TGTGCCAGCAGTTACAGCGGTGCTGTTAACTATGGCTACACCTTC. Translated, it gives CASSYSGAVNYGYTF.

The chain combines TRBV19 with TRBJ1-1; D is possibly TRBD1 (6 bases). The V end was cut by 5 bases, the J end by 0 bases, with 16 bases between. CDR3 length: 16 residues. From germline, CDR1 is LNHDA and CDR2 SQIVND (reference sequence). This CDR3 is CASSDAGAVMNTEAFF. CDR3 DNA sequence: TGTGCCAGTAGTGACGCAGGGGCAGTCATGAACACTGAAGCTTTCTTT.

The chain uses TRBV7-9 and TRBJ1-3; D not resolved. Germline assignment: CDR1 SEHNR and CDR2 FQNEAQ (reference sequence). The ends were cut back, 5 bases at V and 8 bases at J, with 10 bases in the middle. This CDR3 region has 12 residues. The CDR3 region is CASSPLRDTIYF. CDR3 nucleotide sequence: TGTGCCAGCAGCCCCCTTCGGGACACCATATATTTT.

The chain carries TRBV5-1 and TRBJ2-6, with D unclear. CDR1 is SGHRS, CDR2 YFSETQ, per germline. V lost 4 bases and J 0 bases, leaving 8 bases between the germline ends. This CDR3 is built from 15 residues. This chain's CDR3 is CASSQTVSGANVLTF. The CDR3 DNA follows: TGCGCCAGCAGCCAGACGGTCTCTGGGGCCAACGTCCTGACTTTC.